This T cell receptor beta chain stems from a study of blood T cell repertoires in COVID-19. Germline assignment: CDR1 SGHVS and CDR2 FQNEAQ. The CDR3 sequence is 17 residues long. The V segment lost 0 bases and the J segment 9 bases; nucleotides outside the gene matches: 11. In the original processing: Cell counts per sample came from amplifying reference gene primers. The data were produced by immunoSEQ multiplex PCR, yet TCRdb's version contains in-frame clones alone and is incomplete. D and trimming come from the DNA, and the V and J calls and clone size come from that table. The sample has 200,000 to 300,000 clones; roughly 84% are singletons.

The sequence was obtained from a man aged 55 to 70 with acute or convalescent COVID-19. The specimen was peripheral blood. The gene calls are TRBV7-8 and TRBJ2-1, with TRBD2 identical over 10 bases. As DNA, the CDR3 is TGTGCCAGCAGCTTAGCCCTGCGAGCGGGGGGGCAGAGTGAGCAGTTCTTC. This translates into CASSLALRAGGQSEQFF.